This T cell receptor beta chain comes out of a study of blood T cell repertoires in COVID-19. Overall study context: Samples representing acute and convalescent COVID-19 were sourced from the United States, Italy and Spain. PBMCs, B-cell-depleted T cells, or T cells were the source of the cDNA or gDNA that made up the material.

In the original workflow: Reference gene primer amplification gave nucleated cell count estimates. Produced via immunoSEQ multiplex PCR; TCRdb's table is partial and in-frame only. V and J calls and clone size follow that table, whereas D and trimming were derived from the DNA. The sample has around 280,000 clones, roughly 90% seen once. The CDR3 spans 17 residues. Per the germline V gene, CDR1 is MNHEY and CDR2 is SMNVEV (reference sequence). Trimming stripped 4 bases from V and 5 bases from J, with 18 bases between. The receptor was isolated from a woman aged 25 to 39 with COVID-19, enrolled during active disease. The material sequenced was peripheral blood. The chain joins TRBV27 to TRBJ1-6; TRBD1 is a possible D gene (5 bases). Here the CDR3 reads CASSSPMVGGNNSPLHF. Written as DNA, the CDR3 is TGTGCCAGCAGTTCCCCGATGGTGGGGGGTAATAATTCACCCCTCCACTTT.